The 30 T cell receptor beta chains listed next were all sequenced from one sample in a study of cytomegalovirus exposure and HLA in healthy donors. Researchers ran the PCR with 60 Vbeta and 13 Jbeta primers. Sequencing was performed with immunoSEQ multiplex PCR; in TCRdb, only in-frame clones are kept and a portion is missing. The table includes about 270,000 clones, approximately 70% detected once. The sequenced sample consisted of PBMCs. These receptors were obtained from a female donor in good health and CMV-seronegative.

J is TRBJ2-3 and V is TRBV28; weak D call: TRBD2 (6 bases). The CDR3 length is 17 residues. Deletions cut 6 bases from V and 0 bases from J, with 19 bases between. The germline V gene has CDR1 MDHEN and CDR2 SYDVKM. This chain's CDR3 is CASSTSPRSPSTDTQYF. In DNA form, the CDR3 reads TGTGCCAGCAGCACTAGCCCGAGGTCCCCTAGCACAGATACGCAGTATTTT.

The chain uses TRBV6-1 and TRBJ1-1; TRBD1 aligns across 8 bases. V shed 4 bases, J shed 5 bases, and the junction held 12 bases outside the gene matches. Per the germline V gene, CDR1 is MNHNS and CDR2 is SASEGT. This CDR3 contains 16 residues. In DNA, the CDR3 is TGTGCCAGCAGTGCGGCCTATGGGACAGGAGGGACTGAAGCTTTCTTT. Protein sequence: CASSAAYGTGGTEAFF.

The rearrangement links TRBV5-1 to TRBJ2-5, with a possible D match to TRBD2 (6 bases). Germline lookup yields CDR1 SGHRS and CDR2 YFSETQ. This CDR3 comprises 15 residues. V was shortened by 4 bases and J by 2 bases, with 15 bases between the two germline ends. CDR3 DNA: TGCGCCAGCAGCGGGGGGTGGGGAGTTCAAGAGACCCAGTACTTC. Translating gives CASSGGWGVQETQYF. The whole variable domain, remainder taken from reference TRBV5-1 and TRBJ2-5, is KAGVTQTPRYLIKTRGQQVTLSCSPISGHRSVSWYQQTPGQGLQFLFEYFSETQRNKGNFPGRFSGRQFSNSRSEMNVSTLELGDSALYLCASSGGWGVQETQYFGPGTRLLVL.

Note on this clone: One end of the junction does not line up with germline, which may come from a read error. The V and J genes are TRBV7-9 and TRBJ1-5; 10 nucleotides align to TRBD1. CDR3 length equals 17 residues. Germline V gives CDR1 SEHNR, CDR2 FQNEAQ (reference sequence). This CDR3 reads CSSSSFSGTGGNQPQHF. In DNA form, the CDR3 reads TGTTCCAGCAGCTCCTTCTCCGGGACAGGGGGCAATCAGCCCCAGCATTTT.

The chain is built from TRBV19 and TRBJ1-5; D not certain. The CDR3 totals 12 residues. V lost 5 bases and J 7 bases, leaving 9 bases between the germline ends. Per germline, CDR1 LNHDA and CDR2 SQIVND (reference sequence). The CDR3 sequence: CASSATGQPQHF. CDR3 nucleotides: TGTGCCAGTAGTGCGACTGGGCAGCCCCAGCATTTT.

The rearrangement uses TRBV7-2 and TRBJ2-7; maybe TRBD2 (5 bases). Germline lookup yields CDR1 SGHTA and CDR2 FQGNSA. CDR3 size: 13 residues. V was cut by 3 bases and J by 4 bases, with 10 bases left in between. CDR3 in amino acids: CASSLVPGYEQYF. The DNA for the CDR3 is TGTGCCAGCAGCTTGGTGCCGGGGTACGAGCAGTACTTC.

The chain joins TRBV28 to TRBJ1-1; D is unclear. The germline V gene has CDR1 MDHEN and CDR2 SYDVKM. Between the trimmed V and J ends, which lost 5 bases and 1 base, there was a span of 8 bases. CDR3 length: 13 amino acids. This CDR3 is CASSEVSNTEAFF. The CDR3 DNA reads as TGTGCCAGCAGTGAGGTTTCGAACACTGAAGCTTTCTTT.

The chain has TRBV5-6 and TRBJ1-1; D is unresolved. The CDR3 contains 11 residues. Germline lookup yields CDR1 SGHDT and CDR2 YYEEEE. Trimming cost V 7 bases and J 1 base, with 5 bases left between them. CDR3 DNA sequence: TGTGCCAGCGAGGCGAACACTGAAGCTTTCTTT. The encoded protein is CASEANTEAFF.

The V gene is TRBV7-9, the J gene TRBJ2-1; 12 bases align to TRBD2. Trimming cost V 1 base and J 7 bases; bases outside gene matches: 8. The CDR3 contains 17 residues. Germline CDR1 SEHNR, CDR2 FQNEAQ (reference sequence). The CDR3 sequence is CASSLGLAGARGNEQFF. In nucleotides, the CDR3 is TGTGCCAGCAGCTTAGGACTAGCGGGAGCCCGAGGGAATGAGCAGTTCTTC.

There are a few counts of this clone. The genes are TRBV11-3 and TRBJ2-2; D might be TRBD2 (6 bases). This CDR3 is built from 14 residues. Trimming took off 5 bases at V and 6 bases at J, with 13 bases between the two ends. Germline V CDR1 and CDR2: SGHNT, YENEEA. The CDR3 here is CASSPMSGSGELFF. For the CDR3, the DNA is TGTGCCAGCAGCCCAATGAGCGGGTCCGGGGAGCTGTTTTTT.

The gene calls are TRBV7-9 and TRBJ2-3; no clear D gene. Trimming took 1 base from V and 2 from J, leaving 10 bases between them. The CDR3 totals 15 residues. The germline gives CDR1 SEHNR, CDR2 FQNEAQ (reference sequence). CDR3 loop: CASSLDGFVTDTQYF. CDR3 bases: TGTGCCAGCAGCTTAGACGGGTTTGTCACAGATACGCAGTATTTT.

This clone was counted between two and nine times. This rearrangement joins TRBV19 to TRBJ2-2; D call uncertain. The V gene's germline CDR1 is LNHDA and CDR2 SQIVND (reference sequence). This CDR3 is built from 17 residues. V was clipped by 8 bases and J by 6 bases, with 25 bases between them. The CDR3 loop reads CASRDVGPLPVAGELFF. CDR3 coding DNA: TGTGCCAGTCGCGATGTTGGGCCCCTTCCCGTGGCCGGGGAGCTGTTTTTT.

The V gene is TRBV10-1, the J gene TRBJ2-1; 8 bases line up with TRBD1. CDR1 WNHNN and CDR2 SYGVQD come from the germline V gene (reference sequence). The CDR3 extends over 14 amino acids. After removal of 5 bases from V and 5 bases from J, the junction contained 5 bases not matched to a gene. The DNA for the CDR3 is TGCGCCAGCAGTTCAGGGACAGGACACAATGAGCAGTTCTTC. It specifies CASSSGTGHNEQFF.

This chain's CDR3 is CASSKALGTGGSETQYF. The DNA for the CDR3 is TGTGCCAGCAGCAAGGCCTTAGGGACAGGAGGATCGGAGACCCAGTACTTC. The genes are TRBV7-9 and TRBJ2-5; 8 bases align to TRBD1. This CDR3 spans 17 amino acids. Germline V gives CDR1 SEHNR, CDR2 FQNEAQ (reference sequence). The V and J ends lost 5 bases and 5 bases, in that order; junction bases with no gene match: 16.

The V gene is TRBV6-4, the J gene TRBJ2-6; D is possibly TRBD1 (5 bases). Germline V gives CDR1 MRHNA, CDR2 SNTAGT. CDR3 length: 16 residues. V was shortened by 1 base and J by 0 bases, with 7 bases between the two germline ends. The CDR3 nucleotides are TGTGCCAGCAGTGACTATGACAGCTCTGGGGCCAACGTCCTGACTTTC. This gives the protein CASSDYDSSGANVLTF.

The chain links TRBV6-5 to TRBJ2-7; D is unresolved. CDR1 is MNHEY, CDR2 SVGAGI, per germline. The CDR3 sequence is 15 residues long. Trimming removed 6 bases from V and 11 bases from J, with 26 bases in between. The CDR3 loop is CASSPDGDTLRVKYF. DNA for the CDR3: TGTGCCAGCAGCCCCGACGGTGACACCCTACGAGTGAAGTACTTC.

The chain uses TRBV28 and TRBJ1-1, with D possibly being TRBD1 (6 bases). From germline, CDR1 is MDHEN and CDR2 SYDVKM. CDR3 length: 15 residues. Deletions cut 3 bases from V and 0 bases from J, with 11 bases between. The CDR3 spells CASSFRQGMNTEAFF. The CDR3, as DNA: TGTGCCAGCAGTTTCCGCCAGGGGATGAACACTGAAGCTTTCTTT. The entire variable domain, with the rest obtained from reference TRBV28 and TRBJ1-1, is as follows: DVKVTQSSRYLVKRTGEKVFLECVQDMDHENMFWYRQDPGLGLRLIYFSYDVKMKEKGDIPEGYSVSREKKERFSLILESASTNQTSMYLCASSFRQGMNTEAFFGQGTRLTVV.

The chain carries TRBV13 and TRBJ2-7, with 11 bases fitting TRBD2. V trimming: 4 bases; J trimming: 0 bases; junction bases outside the gene matches: 5. CDR3 length equals 16 residues. Germline V gives CDR1 PRHDT, CDR2 FYEKMQ (reference sequence). Written as DNA, the CDR3 is TGTGCCAGCAGCTCCTCCACTAGCGGGAGCTCCTACGAGCAGTACTTC. Protein: CASSSSTSGSSYEQYF.

The V gene is TRBV12-5, the J gene TRBJ2-1; 7 nucleotides match TRBD2. The length of the CDR3 is 14 residues. CDR1 and CDR2 from the germline V gene are LGHNT and FRNRAP. V lost 2 bases to trimming and J lost 7 bases; unmatched junction nucleotides: 5. In DNA, the CDR3 is TGTGCTAGTGGTTTGTCGGCTAGCGGTAATGAGCAGTTCTTC. Its protein is CASGLSASGNEQFF.

The chain couples TRBV11-2 to TRBJ1-2; 10 positions agree with TRBD1. This CDR3 comprises 19 residues. V shed 5 bases, J shed 2 bases, and the junction held 17 bases outside the gene matches. Looked up from germline, CDR1 is SGHAT and CDR2 is FQNNGV. The CDR3 protein is CASSTIRGGGTGVNYGYTF. The CDR3 nucleotides read TGTGCCAGCAGCACTATTAGAGGGGGAGGGACAGGGGTAAACTATGGCTACACCTTC.

The rearrangement joins TRBV13 to TRBJ2-1; 14 positions agree with TRBD2. Germline V gene sequence: CDR1 PRHDT, CDR2 FYEKMQ (reference sequence). The CDR3 is 20 residues long. V shed 5 bases and J 0 bases; nucleotides not matched to a gene: 12. The CDR3 DNA reads TGTGCCAGCAGCCAGACCCCGGGACTAGCGGGAGTTAGCTCCTACAATGAGCAGTTCTTC. Translating it yields CASSQTPGLAGVSSYNEQFF.

V gene TRBV7-8 combines with J gene TRBJ2-7, with 8 positions matching TRBD2. After removal of 1 base from V and 4 bases from J, the junction contained 12 bases not matched to a gene. In germline, CDR1 is SGHVS, CDR2 FQNEAQ. The CDR3 has 17 residues. The CDR3 sequence is CASSLGVRSGSWYEQYF. The DNA for the CDR3 is TGTGCCAGCAGCTTAGGGGTCAGGAGCGGGAGTTGGTACGAGCAGTACTTC.

This clone was seen a handful of times. The chain employs TRBV2 and TRBJ2-3; TRBD2 might be the D (6 bases). V was cut by 1 base and J by 10 bases, with 12 bases left in between. The CDR3 is made up of 13 amino acids. Germline V gene data show CDR1 as SNHLY and CDR2 as FYNNEI. The CDR3 reads CASSEVLAGAQYF. The DNA for the CDR3 is TGTGCCAGCAGTGAAGTACTAGCTGGTGCGCAGTATTTT. Supplemented by reference TRBV2 and TRBJ2-3, the full variable domain reads EPEVTQTPSHQVTQMGQEVILRCVPISNHLYFYWYRQILGQKVEFLVSFYNNEISEKSEIFDDQFSVERPDGSNFTLKIRSTKLEDSAMYFCASSEVLAGAQYFGPGTRLTVL.

The chain couples TRBV27 to TRBJ2-7; maybe TRBD2 (6 bases). Trimming cost V 2 bases and J 3 bases, with 11 bases left between them. The germline V gene has CDR1 MNHEY and CDR2 SMNVEV (reference sequence). CDR3 size: 14 residues. The CDR3 sequence is CASSLVKEGYEQYF. CDR3 DNA sequence: TGTGCCAGCAGTTTAGTGAAGGAGGGCTACGAGCAGTACTTC.

There are a few counts of this clone. This chain connects TRBV15 to TRBJ1-2; D gene ambiguous. This CDR3 has 12 amino acids. The ends were cut back, 0 bases at V and 8 bases at J, with 7 bases in the middle. Looked up from germline, CDR1 is LNHNV and CDR2 is YYDKDF (reference sequence). In nucleotides, the CDR3 is TGTGCCACCAGCAGAGATCGTGAGGGCTACACCTTC. Residues: CATSRDREGYTF.

The chain has TRBV5-1 and TRBJ2-1; 10 bases match TRBD1. CDR3 length: 15 amino acids. The germline gives CDR1 SGHRS, CDR2 YFSETQ. With V trimmed by 0 bases and J by 7 bases, 4 bases remained unmatched. The CDR3, as DNA: TGCGCCAGCAGCTTGGTGGGGACAGGGGTGAATGAGCAGTTCTTC. It is translated as CASSLVGTGVNEQFF.

CDR3 in amino acids: CASSFRDRAYEQYF. CDR3 sequence (DNA): TGTGCCAGCAGTTTCCGTGACAGGGCCTACGAGCAGTACTTC. The chain recombines TRBV6-5 with TRBJ2-7, with 7 bases matching TRBD1. Germline loops: CDR1 MNHEY, CDR2 SVGAGI. V dropped 4 bases and J dropped 2; count of bases not matched to a gene: 5. The CDR3 covers 14 residues.

The chain carries TRBV5-1 and TRBJ1-1; possibly TRBD1 for D (5 bases). V lost 0 bases and J 1 base, leaving 7 bases between the germline ends. CDR3 size: 14 residues. Germline lookup yields CDR1 SGHRS and CDR2 YFSETQ. CDR3 sequence reads: CASSLDQGNTEAFF. DNA for the CDR3: TGCGCCAGCAGCTTGGATCAGGGGAACACTGAAGCTTTCTTT.

The CDR3 region is CASRPGTGSYNEQFF. As DNA, the CDR3 is TGCGCCAGCAGGCCCGGGACAGGCTCCTACAATGAGCAGTTCTTC. The chain links TRBV10-2 to TRBJ2-1; 8 bases line up with TRBD1. The CDR3 sequence is 15 residues long. The V gene's germline CDR1 is WSHSY and CDR2 SAAADI. V dropped 6 bases and J dropped 0; count of bases not matched to a gene: 4.

This chain connects TRBV5-1 to TRBJ2-3; TRBD2 aligns across 10 bases. The ends lost 3 bases at V and 6 bases at J; junction bases unmatched: 10. The CDR3 runs 16 residues. Germline values: CDR1 SGHRS, CDR2 YFSETQ. The CDR3 bases are TGCGCCAGCAGCTCCTCGCCCACTAGCGGGGTGGATACGCAGTATTTT. This codes for CASSSSPTSGVDTQYF.